The source of this T cell receptor beta chain is a study of T-cell reconstitution after alpha-beta-depleted transplantation in children (dated by TCRdb to the mid-2010s). For context, the study as a whole: T-cell immune reconstitution after TCRalphabeta/CD19-depleted allogeneic hematopoietic cell transplantation in children was quantitatively tracked in the study by means of TCR repertoire profiling.

The study at large found these results: The apparently early recovery of alphabetaT-cell counts about two months after transplant reportedly depended on only several hundred rapidly expanded clones that came from non-depleted graft cells. Over subsequent months, a decline in hyperexpanded clone frequencies was noted, and after one year, T-cell counts and TCRbeta diversity were mostly ascribed to newly produced T cells. The high TCRbeta diversity at day 60 in some patients was ascribed to recipient T cells and intrathymic progenitors that had survived conditioning.

Its CDR3 holds 17 amino acids, cysteine through phenylalanine. The only DNA kept is the CDR3, 51 bases in frame from the first base. Taken from the germline V gene (reference sequence), the CDR1 and CDR2 loops are DFQATT and SNEGSKA. The germline V end is reduced by 0 bases and the J end by 0 bases; junction bases left unmatched: 10. Library generation was performed with PCR. Sequencer: Illumina HiSeq 2500. To normalize quantification of the TCRbeta repertoire, the TCR libraries were built with molecular barcoding that relied on unique molecular identifiers. The public reads were quality trimmed at Q25 with fastp and then assembled into clones with MiXCR by TCRdb, keeping productive beta chains. Each record represents a unique CDR3 protein, reported with the most common genes and DNA among its rows. For this sample the table gives fewer than 700,000 distinct CDR3 sequences, of which more than 20% were detected only once. 13% to 15% of the sample belongs to the ten largest clones.

This clonotype was detected only a few times. Its target antigen remains unknown. No base qualities exist here, and no much larger clone lies one base off it. In the paper's terms, the treatment or condition label means: allogeneic hematopoietic cell transplantation with graft depleted of TCRalphabeta T cells and CD19 B cells. The transplant recipients were children given TCRalphabeta/CD19-depleted allogeneic hematopoietic cell grafts. The sequence is built from TRBV20-1 and TRBJ2-5; TRBD2 aligns with 7 central bases. This sample comprised PBMCs, mostly from graft donor cells, obtained 360 days after TCRalphabeta/CD19-depleted stem cell transplant. The clonotype was recovered from a boy younger than two who had a stem cell transplant for acute myeloid leukemia, so the T cells may come from the graft donor. The CDR3 protein sequence reads: CSARDLTSGEHQETQYF. The sequence in DNA is TGCAGTGCTAGAGATTTGACAAGCGGGGAGCACCAAGAGACCCAGTACTTC.